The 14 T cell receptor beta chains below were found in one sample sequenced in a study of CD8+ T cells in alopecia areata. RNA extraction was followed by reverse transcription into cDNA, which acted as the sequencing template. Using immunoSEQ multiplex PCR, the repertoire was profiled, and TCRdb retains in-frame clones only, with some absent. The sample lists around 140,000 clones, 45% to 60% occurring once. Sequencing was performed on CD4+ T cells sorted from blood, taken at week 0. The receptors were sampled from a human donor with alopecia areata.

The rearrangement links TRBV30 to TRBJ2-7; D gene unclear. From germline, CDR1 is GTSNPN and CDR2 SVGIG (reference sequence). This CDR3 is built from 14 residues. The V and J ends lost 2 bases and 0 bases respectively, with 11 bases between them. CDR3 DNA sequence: TGTGCCTGGAGTATAGACCGAATCTCCTACGAGCAGTACTTC. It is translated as CAWSIDRISYEQYF. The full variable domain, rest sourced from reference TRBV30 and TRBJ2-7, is SQTIHQWPATLVQPVGSPLSLECTVEGTSNPNLYWYRQAAGRGLQLLFYSVGIGQISSEVPQNLSASRPQDRQFILSSKKLLLSDSGFYLCAWSIDRISYEQYFGPGTRLTVT.

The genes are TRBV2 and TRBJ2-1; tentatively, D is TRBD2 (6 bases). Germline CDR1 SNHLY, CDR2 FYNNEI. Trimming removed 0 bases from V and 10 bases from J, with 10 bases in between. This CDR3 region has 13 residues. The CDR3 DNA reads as TGTGCCAGCAGTGAAGCGGTCGGGGGAGAGCAGTTCTTC. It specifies CASSEAVGGEQFF.

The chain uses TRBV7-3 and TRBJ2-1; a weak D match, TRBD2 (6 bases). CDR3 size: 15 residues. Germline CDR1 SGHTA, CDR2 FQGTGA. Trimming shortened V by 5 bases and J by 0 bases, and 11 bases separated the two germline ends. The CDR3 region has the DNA TGTGCCAGCAGCCTAGCGTTTAGCTCCTACAATGAGCAGTTCTTC. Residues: CASSLAFSSYNEQFF.

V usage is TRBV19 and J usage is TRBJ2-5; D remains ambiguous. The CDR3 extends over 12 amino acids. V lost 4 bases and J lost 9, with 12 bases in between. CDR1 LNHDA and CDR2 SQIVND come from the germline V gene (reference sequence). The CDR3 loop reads CASSKVGDAQYF. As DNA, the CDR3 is TGTGCCAGTAGTAAGGTCGGTGACGCCCAGTACTTC.

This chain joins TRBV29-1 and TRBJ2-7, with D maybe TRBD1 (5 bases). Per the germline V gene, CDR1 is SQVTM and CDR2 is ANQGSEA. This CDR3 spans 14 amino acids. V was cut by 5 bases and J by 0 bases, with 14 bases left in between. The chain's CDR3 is CSVSTDRVSYEQYF. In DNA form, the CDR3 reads TGCAGCGTTTCGACAGATCGGGTCTCCTACGAGCAGTACTTC.

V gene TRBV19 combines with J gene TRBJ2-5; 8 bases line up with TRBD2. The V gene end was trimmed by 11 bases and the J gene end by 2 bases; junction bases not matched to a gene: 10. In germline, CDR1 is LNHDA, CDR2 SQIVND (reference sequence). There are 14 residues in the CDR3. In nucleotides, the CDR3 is TGTGCCTGTAACAGCGGGGGAAGTCAAGAGACCCAGTACTTC. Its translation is CACNSGGSQETQYF. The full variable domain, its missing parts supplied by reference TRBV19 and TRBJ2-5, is DGGITQSPKYLFRKEGQNVTLSCEQNLNHDAMYWYRQDPGQGLRLIYYSQIVNDFQKGDIAEGYSVSREKKESFPLTVTSAQKNPTAFYLCACNSGGSQETQYFGPGTRLLVL.

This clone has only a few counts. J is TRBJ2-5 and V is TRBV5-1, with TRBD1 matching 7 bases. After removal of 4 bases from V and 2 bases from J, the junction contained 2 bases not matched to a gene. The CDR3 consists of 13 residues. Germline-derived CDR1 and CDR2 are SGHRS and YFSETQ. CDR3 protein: CASSGTDQETQYF. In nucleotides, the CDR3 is TGCGCCAGCAGCGGGACAGATCAAGAGACCCAGTACTTC. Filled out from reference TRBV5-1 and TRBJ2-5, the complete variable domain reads KAGVTQTPRYLIKTRGQQVTLSCSPISGHRSVSWYQQTPGQGLQFLFEYFSETQRNKGNFPGRFSGRQFSNSRSEMNVSTLELGDSALYLCASSGTDQETQYFGPGTRLLVL.

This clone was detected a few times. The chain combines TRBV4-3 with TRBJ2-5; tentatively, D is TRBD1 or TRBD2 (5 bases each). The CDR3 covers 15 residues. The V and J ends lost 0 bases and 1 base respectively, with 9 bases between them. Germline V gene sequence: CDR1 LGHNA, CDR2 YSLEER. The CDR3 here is CASSQDFGGQETQYF. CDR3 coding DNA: TGCGCCAGCAGCCAAGATTTTGGGGGCCAAGAGACCCAGTACTTC.

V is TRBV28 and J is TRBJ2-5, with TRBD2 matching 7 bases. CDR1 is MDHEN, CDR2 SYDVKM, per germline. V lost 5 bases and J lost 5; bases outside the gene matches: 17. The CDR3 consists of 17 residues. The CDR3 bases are TGTGCCAGCAGTCTTGGGGGGGGAGCGCCGAAGTCGGAGACCCAGTACTTC. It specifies CASSLGGGAPKSETQYF.

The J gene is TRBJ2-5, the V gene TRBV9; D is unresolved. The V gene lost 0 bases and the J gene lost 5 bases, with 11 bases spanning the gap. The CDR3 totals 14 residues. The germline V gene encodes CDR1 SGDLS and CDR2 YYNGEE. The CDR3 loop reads CASSVGHPPETQYF. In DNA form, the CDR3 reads TGTGCCAGCAGCGTAGGGCATCCGCCGGAGACCCAGTACTTC.

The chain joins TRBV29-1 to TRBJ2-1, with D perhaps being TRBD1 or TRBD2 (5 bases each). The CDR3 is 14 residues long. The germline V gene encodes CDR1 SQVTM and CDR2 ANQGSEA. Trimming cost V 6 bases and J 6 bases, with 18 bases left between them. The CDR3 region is CSVLRDVGLNEQFF. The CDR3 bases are TGCAGCGTCCTCCGGGACGTCGGGCTCAATGAGCAGTTCTTC.

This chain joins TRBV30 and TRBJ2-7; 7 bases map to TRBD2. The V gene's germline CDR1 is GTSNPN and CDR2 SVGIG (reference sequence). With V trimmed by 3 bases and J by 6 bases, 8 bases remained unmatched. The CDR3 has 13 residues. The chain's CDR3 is CAWRGDYVSEQYF. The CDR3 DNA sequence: TGTGCCTGGAGAGGGGACTACGTCAGCGAGCAGTACTTC.

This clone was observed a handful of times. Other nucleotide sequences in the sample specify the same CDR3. The DNA of the CDR3 is TGTGCCAGCAGCCTGACTAGCGGGAGAGCAGATACGCAGTATTTT. It encodes CASSLTSGRADTQYF. The rearrangement joins TRBV7-3 to TRBJ2-3; 12 bases agree with TRBD2. Germline lookup yields CDR1 SGHTA and CDR2 FQGTGA. The CDR3 runs to 15 residues. The J segment lost 4 bases and the V segment lost 5 bases, leaving 4 bases of the junction unmatched.

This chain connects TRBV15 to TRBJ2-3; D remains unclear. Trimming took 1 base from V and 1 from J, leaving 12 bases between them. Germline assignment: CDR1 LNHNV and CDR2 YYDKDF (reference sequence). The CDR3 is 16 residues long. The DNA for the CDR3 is TGTGCCACCAGCAGAGGTGTTTCCCAAGGCACAGATACGCAGTATTTT. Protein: CATSRGVSQGTDTQYF.